These 23 T cell receptor beta chains originate from one sample sequenced in a study of shared clonotypes between healthy human individuals. CD45RO negativity and positive selection for CCR7 defined naive CD8 cells, a population that excluded terminally differentiated effector memory CD45RA+ cells. Data came from immunoSEQ multiplex PCR; TCRdb stores just in-frame clones and leaves some out. The sample yields about 820,000 clones, almost 95% seen once. Sequencing used naive CD8+ T cells sorted from blood. The receptors were gathered from a man aged 30 to 45 in good health.

This clone was counted only a few times. This CDR3 reads CASSLEPLEQYF. The CDR3 DNA follows: TGTGCCAGCAGCTTAGAACCACTCGAGCAGTACTTC. The chain is built from TRBV7-8 and TRBJ2-7; D unresolved. The CDR3 sequence is 12 residues long. V lost 1 base and J 6 bases, leaving 7 bases between the germline ends. Germline loops: CDR1 SGHVS, CDR2 FQNEAQ.

The J gene is TRBJ2-7, the V gene TRBV5-1; 7 positions match TRBD1. This CDR3 is built from 14 residues. V shed 0 bases, J shed 6 bases, and the junction held 6 bases outside the gene matches. Germline values: CDR1 SGHRS, CDR2 YFSETQ. The CDR3 DNA is TGCGCCAGCAGCTTGGGGGACAGCCTCCCCGAGCAGTACTTC. Protein sequence: CASSLGDSLPEQYF. The whole variable domain, remainder taken from reference TRBV5-1 and TRBJ2-7, is KAGVTQTPRYLIKTRGQQVTLSCSPISGHRSVSWYQQTPGQGLQFLFEYFSETQRNKGNFPGRFSGRQFSNSRSEMNVSTLELGDSALYLCASSLGDSLPEQYFGPGTRLTVT.

This chain uses TRBV2 with TRBJ1-1; maybe TRBD1 (6 bases). The CDR3 covers 15 residues. Trimming removed 4 bases at V and 3 bases at J, with 15 bases between. Germline lookup yields CDR1 SNHLY and CDR2 FYNNEI. CDR3 bases: TGTGCCAGCAGTGCCAAAGGAGACAGGCACACTGAAGCTTTCTTT. The encoded protein is CASSAKGDRHTEAFF.

The chain joins TRBV28 to TRBJ2-7, with D unresolved. This CDR3 comprises 10 residues. The ends were cut back, 7 bases at V and 1 base at J, with 2 bases in the middle. The germline CDR1 and CDR2 sequences are MDHEN and SYDVKM. CDR3 region: CASTSYEQYF. The CDR3 DNA reads TGTGCCAGCACGTCCTACGAGCAGTACTTC.

DNA for the CDR3: TGTGCCAGCAGCTCCTCGGACAGGGCCATAGAGCTGAACACTGAAGCTTTCTTT. Its translation: CASSSSDRAIELNTEAFF. The rearrangement links TRBV7-9 to TRBJ1-1, with TRBD1 matching over 8 bases. Germline assignment: CDR1 SEHNR and CDR2 FQNEAQ (reference sequence). J gave up 0 bases and V 4 bases, and 13 bases lay outside the gene matches. The CDR3 has 18 amino acids.

This chain connects TRBV28 to TRBJ2-2; D unresolved. V was trimmed by 3 bases and J by 2 bases, leaving 7 bases between them. There are 14 residues in the CDR3. Per the germline V gene, CDR1 is MDHEN and CDR2 is SYDVKM. CDR3 sequence: CASSLADNTGELFF. In DNA, the CDR3 is TGTGCCAGCAGTTTGGCGGACAACACCGGGGAGCTGTTTTTT.

CDR3 residues: CASSLWDRTTNYGYTF. In DNA, the CDR3 is TGTGCCAGCAGTTTGTGGGACAGGACCACTAACTATGGCTACACCTTC. The J gene is TRBJ1-2, the V gene TRBV5-4; 8 bases map to TRBD1. The CDR3 totals 16 residues. With 5 bases clipped from V and 0 bases from J, the junction kept 9 bases outside the gene matches. The V gene's germline CDR1 is SGHNT and CDR2 YYREEE (reference sequence).

J is TRBJ2-5 and V is TRBV7-9; D gene unclear. CDR1 is SEHNR and CDR2 is FQNEAQ in the germline V gene (reference sequence). V was clipped by 5 bases and J by 5 bases, with 12 bases between them. The CDR3 totals 13 residues. The CDR3: CASSPDMDETQYF. The CDR3 DNA reads as TGTGCCAGCAGCCCCGACATGGACGAGACCCAGTACTTC.

The chain links TRBV9 to TRBJ2-1, with a tentative D call TRBD2 (6 bases). The CDR3 has 17 residues. V gave up 0 bases and J gave up 7 bases, with 20 bases separating them. CDR1 SGDLS and CDR2 YYNGEE come from the germline V gene. CDR3 loop: CASSVGSLAKFLNEQFF. CDR3 DNA: TGTGCCAGCAGCGTAGGGTCCCTAGCGAAGTTTTTGAATGAGCAGTTCTTC.

The chain recombines TRBV4-1 with TRBJ2-5; no definite D call. The V and J ends lost 3 bases and 1 base respectively, with 12 bases between them. CDR1 MGHRA and CDR2 YSYEKL come from the germline V gene. This CDR3 region has 15 residues. CDR3 in amino acids: CASSQLTDFQETQYF. The CDR3 coding sequence is TGCGCCAGCAGCCAGCTGACGGATTTCCAAGAGACCCAGTACTTC.

Only one count was recorded for this clone. This chain uses TRBV11-2 with TRBJ2-5; TRBD1 matches at 7 bases. The J segment lost 2 bases and the V segment lost 3 bases, leaving 3 bases of the junction unmatched. Germline V gene lookup returns CDR1 SGHAT and CDR2 FQNNGV. The CDR3 extends over 14 amino acids. The CDR3 sequence is CASSFPGQQETQYF. CDR3 nucleotide sequence: TGTGCCAGCAGCTTCCCGGGACAGCAAGAGACCCAGTACTTC.

V gene TRBV2 combines with J gene TRBJ2-7, with D possibly TRBD2 on 6 matching bases. Per germline, CDR1 SNHLY and CDR2 FYNNEI. This CDR3 spans 13 amino acids. Trimming took 3 bases from V and 3 from J, leaving 9 bases between them. CDR3 bases: TGTGCCAGCAGTGATCTAGCGATCTACGAGCAGTACTTC. It encodes CASSDLAIYEQYF.

The chain joins TRBV6-5 to TRBJ2-1, with a weak D call TRBD1 (5 bases). Trimming took 5 bases from V and 5 from J, leaving 7 bases between them. This CDR3 contains 12 residues. Germline V gives CDR1 MNHEY, CDR2 SVGAGI. The DNA of the CDR3 is TGTGCCAGCAGTCCAGGGAACAATGAGCAGTTCTTC. It is translated as CASSPGNNEQFF.

The V call is TRBV9, the J call TRBJ1-3, with no clear D. Germline V gene sequence: CDR1 SGDLS, CDR2 YYNGEE. V lost 4 bases and J lost 2, with 22 bases in between. There are 18 residues in the CDR3. CDR3 sequence reads: CASSLLGSFWDTGNTIYF. CDR3 in DNA: TGTGCCAGCAGCCTCCTAGGGAGTTTTTGGGATACTGGAAACACCATATATTTT. Variable domain in full (rest from reference TRBV9 and TRBJ1-3): DSGVTQTPKHLITATGQRVTLRCSPRSGDLSVYWYQQSLDQGLQFLIQYYNGEERAKGNILERFSAQQFPDLHSELNLSSLELGDSALYFCASSLLGSFWDTGNTIYFGEGSWLTVV.

This chain links TRBV9 with TRBJ1-2; 9 bases line up with TRBD1. V trimming: 0 bases; J trimming: 2 bases; junction bases outside the gene matches: 8. The CDR3 has 17 residues. In germline, CDR1 is SGDLS, CDR2 YYNGEE. In nucleotides, the CDR3 is TGTGCCAGCAGCGTAGTCGAAGGAGGACAGGGGAACTATGGCTACACCTTC. Protein product: CASSVVEGGQGNYGYTF.

The rearrangement uses TRBV7-3 and TRBJ1-1, with 12 bases aligning to TRBD1. CDR1 and CDR2 from the germline V gene are SGHTA and FQGTGA. The CDR3 sequence is 18 residues long. V gave up 2 bases and J gave up 1 base; unmatched junction bases: 8. The CDR3 is CASSLYGDRGPPNTEAFF. CDR3 nucleotides: TGTGCCAGCAGCTTATATGGGGACAGGGGGCCCCCGAACACTGAAGCTTTCTTT. Filled out from reference TRBV7-3 and TRBJ1-1, the complete variable domain reads GAGVSQTPSNKVTEKGKYVELRCDPISGHTALYWYRQSLGQGPEFLIYFQGTGAADDSGLPNDRFFAVRPEGSVSTLKIQRTERGDSAVYLCASSLYGDRGPPNTEAFFGQGTRLTVV.

The rearrangement uses TRBV5-1 and TRBJ2-5; D gene unclear. The CDR3 has 14 residues. Germline V gives CDR1 SGHRS, CDR2 YFSETQ. Between the trimmed V and J ends, which lost 4 bases and 0 bases, there was a span of 10 bases. CDR3: CASSPQTYQETQYF. The CDR3 nucleotides are TGCGCCAGCAGCCCGCAAACCTACCAAGAGACCCAGTACTTC.

This clone has just one count. The chain is built from TRBV7-9 and TRBJ1-2, with 8 positions matching TRBD1. Germline V gene sequence: CDR1 SEHNR, CDR2 FQNEAQ (reference sequence). V lost 4 bases, J lost 3 bases, and 4 bases stayed unmatched. The CDR3 is 14 residues long. DNA for the CDR3: TGTGCCAGCAGCTCGGGACAGGACTACTATGGCTACACCTTC. This gives the protein CASSSGQDYYGYTF.

V gene TRBV29-1 combines with J gene TRBJ2-5; 12 bases fit TRBD2. CDR3 length: 14 amino acids. V trimming: 7 bases; J trimming: 4 bases; junction bases outside the gene matches: 7. CDR1 is SQVTM, CDR2 ANQGSEA, per germline. For the CDR3, the DNA is TGCAGCGAGACTAGCGGGAGATTGGGAGAGACCCAGTACTTC. As protein: CSETSGRLGETQYF.

In this sample, this clone turned up a few times. The chain combines TRBV25-1 with TRBJ2-1; TRBD2 is a possible D gene (6 bases). Deletions cut 6 bases from V and 7 bases from J, with 16 bases between. CDR3 length equals 14 residues. Germline V lookup: CDR1 MGHDK, CDR2 SYGVNS. Here the CDR3 DNA reads TGTGCCAGCAGGGGCGGGATCAGTTTGAATGAGCAGTTCTTC. Encoded protein: CASRGGISLNEQFF.

V usage is TRBV5-5 and J usage is TRBJ1-1; tentative D call: TRBD1 (5 bases). This CDR3 spans 13 amino acids. Per germline, CDR1 SGHKS and CDR2 YYEKEE (reference sequence). The V gene lost 1 base and the J gene lost 6 bases, with 10 bases spanning the gap. The CDR3 DNA reads as TGTGCCAGCAGCTTGTCAGGGAGTGCTGAAGCTTTCTTT. It specifies CASSLSGSAEAFF. Full variable domain (outside the CDR3, taken from reference TRBV5-5 and TRBJ1-1): DAGVTQSPTHLIKTRGQQVTLRCSPISGHKSVSWYQQVLGQGPQFIFQYYEKEERGRGNFPDRFSARQFPNYSSELNVNALLLGDSALYLCASSLSGSAEAFFGQGTRLTVV.

The rearrangement joins TRBV7-2 to TRBJ2-1; 7 nucleotides align to TRBD1. Germline CDR1 SGHTA, CDR2 FQGNSA. The CDR3 spans 16 residues. The V and J ends lost 5 bases and 4 bases, in that order; junction bases with no gene match: 11. The CDR3 nucleotides are TGTGCCAGCAGCGCCCCGTGGCAGGGGGTGTACAATGAGCAGTTCTTC. As protein: CASSAPWQGVYNEQFF.

This clone was counted once. This chain uses TRBV7-8 with TRBJ1-4, with D perhaps matching TRBD1 (6 bases). The germline V gene has CDR1 SGHVS and CDR2 FQNEAQ. Deletions cut 5 bases from V and 5 bases from J, with 12 bases between. The CDR3 contains 14 residues. The CDR3 DNA follows: TGTGCCAGCAGCCCACCAGACAGGAATGAAAAACTGTTTTTT. It codes for CASSPPDRNEKLFF.